The next 19 T cell receptor beta chains were all read from a single sample in a study of T cell repertoires in cytomegalovirus infection. MiXCR, applied by TCRdb to the reads, yields one record per CDR3 protein. The sample includes approximately 750,000 distinct CDR3 sequences, 35% of them seen just once. Material for sequencing was PBMCs. The receptor source for this set is a human donor in good health (CMV status not recorded). Some clones in this sample may be carry-over from other donors' samples.

V gene TRBV20-1 combines with J gene TRBJ1-5; D call uncertain. V gave up 2 bases and J gave up 6 bases, with 8 bases separating them. Per the germline V gene, CDR1 is DFQATT and CDR2 is SNEGSKA (reference sequence). This CDR3 has 12 amino acids. CDR3 sequence reads: CSARSGGQPQHF. CDR3 DNA: TGCAGTGCTAGAAGTGGCGGTCAGCCCCAGCATTTT.

This clonotype was seen only a few times. The chain combines TRBV7-9 with TRBJ2-2; 9 bases are a match to TRBD2. V shed 3 bases, J shed 4 bases, and the junction held 3 bases outside the gene matches. The germline gives CDR1 SEHNR, CDR2 FQNEAQ (reference sequence). This CDR3 is built from 15 residues. The CDR3 DNA reads as TGTGCCAGCAGCTTGCGGGAGGGAGGCACCGGGGAGCTGTTTTTT. This gives the protein CASSLREGGTGELFF.

The V and J genes are TRBV7-9 and TRBJ1-1; tentatively, D is TRBD1 (5 bases). Germline V gene sequence: CDR1 SEHNR, CDR2 FQNEAQ (reference sequence). The V end lost 10 bases, the J end lost 1 base, and 13 bases lay between the germline ends. The length of the CDR3 is 13 residues. The CDR3, as DNA: TGTGCCATGGGGGTTTGGGGGAACACTGAAGCTTTCTTT. It is translated as CAMGVWGNTEAFF. Supplemented by reference TRBV7-9 and TRBJ1-1, the full variable domain reads DTGVSQNPRHKITKRGQNVTFRCDPISEHNRLYWYRQTLGQGPEFLTYFQNEAQLEKSRLLSDRFSAERPKGSFSTLEIQRTEQGDSAMYLCAMGVWGNTEAFFGQGTRLTVV.

The genes are TRBV30 and TRBJ2-7; 9 nucleotides align to TRBD1. CDR3 length: 14 residues. The junction had 6 bases not matched to a gene; V was cut back by 5 bases and J by 1 base. The germline CDR1 and CDR2 sequences are GTSNPN and SVGIG (reference sequence). CDR3 coding DNA: TGTGCCTGGGCCACAGGGGGCAAATCCTACGAGCAGTACTTC. Translation: CAWATGGKSYEQYF.

This rearrangement joins TRBV27 to TRBJ2-1, with D maybe TRBD1 (6 bases). Germline assignment: CDR1 MNHEY and CDR2 SMNVEV (reference sequence). V was pared by 3 bases and J by 3 bases, with 12 bases between. This CDR3 comprises 15 residues. CDR3 region: CASSLDSDYYNEQFF. DNA for the CDR3: TGTGCCAGCAGTTTGGACAGCGATTACTACAATGAGCAGTTCTTC.

This clonotype came up a few times. J is TRBJ2-7 and V is TRBV7-8; 9 bases are a match to TRBD1. This CDR3 region has 13 residues. V shed 1 base, J shed 6 bases, and the junction held 1 base outside the gene matches. CDR1 is SGHVS and CDR2 is FQNEAQ in the germline V gene. CDR3 nucleotide sequence: TGTGCCAGCAGCTTAGGGGACAGGGCCGAGCAGTACTTC. This translates into CASSLGDRAEQYF. The full variable domain, in which reference TRBV7-8 and TRBJ2-7 provide the parts outside the CDR3, is GAGVSQSPRYKVAKRGQDVALRCDPISGHVSLFWYQQALGQGPEFLTYFQNEAQLDKSGLPSDRFFAERPEGSVSTLKIQRTQQEDSAVYLCASSLGDRAEQYFGPGTRLTVT.

The J gene is TRBJ1-5, the V gene TRBV28; 9 bases match TRBD1. This CDR3 comprises 15 residues. V dropped 2 bases and J dropped 6; count of bases not matched to a gene: 5. Per the germline V gene, CDR1 is MDHEN and CDR2 is SYDVKM. The CDR3: CASSLGQGYAQPQHF. CDR3 DNA sequence: TGTGCCAGCAGTTTAGGACAGGGGTACGCTCAGCCCCAGCATTTT.

This clonotype was detected a few times. J is TRBJ2-2 and V is TRBV28; D may correspond to TRBD1 or TRBD2 (7 bases each). CDR1 MDHEN and CDR2 SYDVKM come from the germline V gene. V dropped 1 base and J dropped 0 bases, with 15 bases sitting between them. The CDR3 totals 18 residues. CDR3 amino acids: CASSLLGLQGSNTGELFF. Written as DNA, the CDR3 is TGTGCCAGCAGTTTATTGGGACTACAGGGGTCGAACACCGGGGAGCTGTTTTTT.

This clonotype was counted between two and nine times. The chain has TRBV28 and TRBJ2-1, with D perhaps matching TRBD1 (5 bases). Between the trimmed V and J ends, which lost 4 bases and 10 bases, there was a span of 11 bases. Germline assignment: CDR1 MDHEN and CDR2 SYDVKM. CDR3 length: 12 residues. The CDR3 DNA sequence: TGTGCCAGCAGTTCAGACAGATACGAGCAGTTCTTC. Amino acids: CASSSDRYEQFF.

This clonotype was seen only a few times. This chain connects TRBV6-6 to TRBJ2-1; TRBD2 aligns across 14 bases. The trim removed 2 bases at V and 0 bases at J, leaving 6 bases unmatched. Germline V gives CDR1 MNHNY, CDR2 SVGAGI (reference sequence). This CDR3 contains 19 residues. The chain's CDR3 is CASSYPGTSGGSSYNEQFF. Here the CDR3 DNA reads TGTGCCAGCAGTTACCCGGGGACTAGCGGGGGAAGCTCCTACAATGAGCAGTTCTTC.

This clonotype was observed at least ten times. The chain couples TRBV7-2 to TRBJ2-7; 8 bases line up with TRBD2. V lost 5 bases, J lost 3 bases, and 6 bases stayed unmatched. This CDR3 spans 14 amino acids. From germline, CDR1 is SGHTA and CDR2 FQGNSA. The CDR3 is CASSHLTSGYEQYF. CDR3 nucleotide sequence: TGTGCCAGCAGCCACCTCACTAGCGGCTACGAGCAGTACTTC. Looking up the rest from reference TRBV7-2 and TRBJ2-7 gives the full variable domain: GAGVSQSPSNKVTEKGKDVELRCDPISGHTALYWYRQSLGQGLEFLIYFQGNSAPDKSGLPSDRFSAERTGGSVSTLTIQRTQQEDSAVYLCASSHLTSGYEQYFGPGTRLTVT.

The J gene is TRBJ2-1, the V gene TRBV28, with 8 bases fitting TRBD1. V lost 5 bases and J lost 2; bases outside the gene matches: 11. Germline-derived CDR1 and CDR2 are MDHEN and SYDVKM. The CDR3 has 17 amino acids. The CDR3 DNA reads TGTGCCAGCAGTGGTTACGGCGGACAGGGCACCTACAATGAGCAGTTCTTC. Translation gives CASSGYGGQGTYNEQFF.

This clonotype was recorded many times. This chain joins TRBV6-1 and TRBJ2-6; no firm D call. The ends were cut back, 6 bases at V and 6 bases at J, with 12 bases in the middle. The CDR3 loop spans 14 amino acids. Germline-derived CDR1 and CDR2 are MNHNS and SASEGT. CDR3 in amino acids: CASSKGSKANVLTF. In DNA, the CDR3 is TGTGCCAGCAGCAAAGGGTCGAAGGCCAACGTCCTGACTTTC.

The chain has TRBV7-2 and TRBJ2-1; tentatively, D is TRBD2 (5 bases). The CDR3 runs 18 residues. The V and J ends lost 3 bases and 2 bases respectively, with 20 bases between them. Germline V gives CDR1 SGHTA, CDR2 FQGNSA. The CDR3, as DNA: TGTGCCAGCAGCTTTAATGTTGCGGGCAGAAGCCCCTACAATGAGCAGTTCTTC. This encodes CASSFNVAGRSPYNEQFF.

A few counts support this clonotype. The gene calls are TRBV24-1 and TRBJ2-1, with D hard to call. Trimming left V 10 bases short and J 6 bases short, with 12 bases between. In germline, CDR1 is KGHDR, CDR2 SFDVKD. This CDR3 contains 12 residues. The CDR3 DNA follows: TGTGCCACACAGACGTGGACCAATGAGCAGTTCTTC. The encoded protein is CATQTWTNEQFF.

On this clonotype: An end of the junction differs from the germline gene, which may be a read error. V is TRBV5-3 and J is TRBJ1-3; the D gene is possibly TRBD1 (6 bases). TRBV5-3 is an ORF for which the function is uncertain. This CDR3 contains 16 residues. CDR3 protein: CASSSLGGSSGNTIYF. CDR3 coding DNA: TGTGCCAGCAGCTCGTTAGGGGGGAGCTCTGGAAACACCATATATTTT.

This clonotype was seen a handful of times. The V and J genes are TRBV11-2 and TRBJ1-2; a weak D match, TRBD1 (6 bases). The CDR3 is made up of 14 amino acids. Between the trimmed V and J ends, which lost 5 bases and 6 bases, there was a span of 16 bases. CDR1 and CDR2 (germline): SGHAT, FQNNGV. The CDR3 loop is CASSRLQGSNGYTF. In nucleotides, the CDR3 is TGTGCCAGCAGCCGCCTACAGGGTTCTAATGGCTACACCTTC.

The J gene is TRBJ2-7, the V gene TRBV7-9, with 7 bases aligning to TRBD1. The CDR3 sequence is 13 residues long. Germline trimming cut 10 bases from V and 0 bases from J; bases unmatched to any gene: 6. Germline lookup yields CDR1 SEHNR and CDR2 FQNEAQ (reference sequence). This CDR3 reads CATLGTDSYEQYF. Here the CDR3 DNA reads TGTGCCACCCTCGGGACAGACTCCTACGAGCAGTACTTC. The variable domain in full, with the rest retrieved from reference TRBV7-9 and TRBJ2-7, is DTGVSQNPRHKITKRGQNVTFRCDPISEHNRLYWYRQTLGQGPEFLTYFQNEAQLEKSRLLSDRFSAERPKGSFSTLEIQRTEQGDSAMYLCATLGTDSYEQYFGPGTRLTVT.

This clonotype occurred a few times. This sequence joins TRBV28 and TRBJ1-5, with D maybe TRBD1 (5 bases). This CDR3 has 20 residues. From germline, CDR1 is MDHEN and CDR2 SYDVKM. V shed 2 bases and J shed 1 base, with 24 bases lying between them. CDR3 nucleotides: TGTGCCAGCAGTTTACGACCGGGGCCAGTAGGGCTGCGGAGCAATCAGCCCCAGCATTTT. This translates into CASSLRPGPVGLRSNQPQHF.